This T cell receptor (beta chain) is drawn from a study of graft-versus-host responses after intestinal transplantation. Study information: Anti-thymocyte globulin induction was given to all recipients, followed by tacrolimus and steroids for around three years. Study conclusions and caveats: Patients who carried graft-donor T cell macrochimerism also had high graft-versus-host to host-versus-graft clonal ratios in their allografts.

Produced via immunoSEQ multiplex PCR; TCRdb's table is partial and in-frame only. There are 20,000 to 25,000 clones in the sample; about 45% occur only once, and almost 0.9% lies in the top ten. The V gene's germline CDR1 is SGHRS and CDR2 YFSETQ. The CDR3 runs 16 residues. Losses at the gene ends were 0 bases for V and 5 bases for J; bases not matched to a gene: 2. Researchers placed roughly 200,000 CFSE-labeled responder cells in culture with roughly 200,000 irradiated, violet-dye-labeled stimulator cells. The chain uses TRBV5-1 and TRBJ2-1; 13 bases are shared with TRBD2. The specimen was alloreactive CD4+ T cells from a mixed lymphocyte reaction culture, collected before intestinal transplant. Subset reported: CFSE-low proliferating T cells sorted from roughly six-day pre-transplant mixed lymphocyte reaction (GvH or HvG direction). The source is a human patient who received an intestinal transplant. This chain's CDR3 is CASSLGGTSGNNEQFF. The CDR3, as DNA: TGCGCCAGCAGCTTGGGGGGGACTAGCGGGAACAATGAGCAGTTCTTC.